One and the same sample provided the 31 T cell receptor beta chains below, sequenced in a study of T cell responses to AZD1222 COVID-19 vaccine. Assay: immunoSEQ multiplex PCR; the TCRdb copy retains only in-frame clones and omits some. Of 97,000 or so clones listed, about four fifths are singletons. The sequencing here drew on peripheral blood, taken on day 0 of AZD1222 vaccination. The origin of the receptors is an adult in good health.

V is TRBV10-1 and J is TRBJ1-6; the D gene is possibly TRBD1 (6 bases). This CDR3 region has 14 residues. V lost 3 bases, J lost 4 bases, and 7 bases lay in between. Germline V gene data show CDR1 as WNHNN and CDR2 as SYGVQD (reference sequence). CDR3 in amino acids: CASSEGGYNSPLHF. CDR3 nucleotides: TGCGCCAGCAGTGAAGGGGGTTATAATTCACCCCTCCACTTT.

This clone appeared a single time. V gene TRBV6-5 combines with J gene TRBJ2-5, with D maybe TRBD1 (7 bases). There are 16 residues in the CDR3. V dropped 0 bases and J dropped 7 bases, with 18 bases sitting between them. Germline CDR1 MNHEY, CDR2 SVGAGI. CDR3 sequence (DNA): TGTGCCAGCAGTTACTCAGAACTAGGAGGGGGCGGGACCCAGTACTTC. It is translated as CASSYSELGGGGTQYF.

This clone was recorded only once. The gene calls are TRBV5-6 and TRBJ1-2, with 9 bases that match TRBD1. Looked up from germline, CDR1 is SGHDT and CDR2 is YYEEEE. The ends lost 0 bases at V and 5 bases at J; junction bases unmatched: 11. This CDR3 contains 17 residues. The CDR3, as DNA: TGTGCCAGCAGCTTGGGGTCCCTAACAGGGGGCGCGTATGGCTACACCTTC. The encoded protein is CASSLGSLTGGAYGYTF.

Regarding this clone: The junction does not match germline at one end; this may be a read error. J is TRBJ2-7 and V is TRBV18; 11 bases map to TRBD2. This CDR3 is built from 19 residues. Germline V lookup: CDR1 KGHSH, CDR2 LQKENI. CDR3 residues: CASSAPGLADLRSSYEQYF. Here the CDR3 DNA reads TGTGCCAGCTCAGCACCGGGACTAGCGGATCTAAGGAGCTCCTACGAGCAGTACTTC. Complete variable domain (other parts from reference TRBV18 and TRBJ2-7): NAGVMQNPRHLVRRRGQEARLRCSPMKGHSHVYWYRQLPEEGLKFMVYLQKENIIDESGMPKERFSAEFPKEGPSILRIQQVVRGDSAAYFCASSAPGLADLRSSYEQYFGPGTRLTVT.

The rearrangement links TRBV21-1 to TRBJ2-7; the table's D gene call, TRBD2, was not cross checked with the DNA. TRBV21-1 is tagged as a pseudogene. The CDR3 covers 12 residues. The CDR3 here is CASSSAGHEQYV. Written as DNA, the CDR3 is TGTGCCAGCAGCTCGGCGGGCCACGAGCAGTACGTC.

The chain carries TRBV28 and TRBJ2-5; 7 bases fit TRBD1. Germline assignment: CDR1 MDHEN and CDR2 SYDVKM. The J segment lost 4 bases and the V segment lost 2 bases, leaving 7 bases of the junction unmatched. This CDR3 is built from 15 residues. In DNA, the CDR3 is TGTGCCAGCAGTTTAGGAGGACAGGTGGGAGAGACCCAGTACTTC. It specifies CASSLGGQVGETQYF.

The chain carries TRBV5-8 and TRBJ1-1; D is ambiguous. Germline values: CDR1 SGHTS, CDR2 YDEGEE. V was shortened by 4 bases and J by 2 bases, with 15 bases between the two germline ends. The CDR3 extends over 15 amino acids. The CDR3 DNA sequence: TGTGCCAGCAGCCGTCGTGGTGCCCTAAACACTGAAGCTTTCTTT. Amino acids: CASSRRGALNTEAFF.

The chain links TRBV6-1 to TRBJ1-6; TRBD1 is a possible D gene (6 bases). The ends were cut back, 2 bases at V and 0 bases at J, with 11 bases in the middle. Germline loops: CDR1 MNHNS, CDR2 SASEGT. This CDR3 has 17 residues. This CDR3 reads CASSERQASSYNSPLHF. CDR3 nucleotides: TGTGCCAGCAGTGAAAGACAGGCGAGCTCCTATAATTCACCCCTCCACTTT.

The chain employs TRBV6-2 or TRBV6-3 and TRBJ1-1; maybe TRBD1 (5 bases). Germline CDR1 reads MNHEY; CDR2 reads SVGEGT. The germline V and J ends were trimmed by 4 bases and 4 bases, with 13 bases remaining between them. This CDR3 region has 14 residues. The DNA of the CDR3 is TGTGCCAGCAGTTTCGCCGGGGGTCTCACTGAAGCTTTCTTT. It codes for CASSFAGGLTEAFF.

This clone was picked up one time. The chain employs TRBV19 and TRBJ1-4, with a tentative D call TRBD1 (5 bases). The V gene's germline CDR1 is LNHDA and CDR2 SQIVND (reference sequence). The CDR3 runs to 14 residues. Trimming left V 6 bases short and J 6 bases short, with 14 bases between. The CDR3 sequence: CASRGTWGDEKLFF. The CDR3 coding sequence is TGTGCCAGTAGGGGTACGTGGGGGGATGAAAAACTGTTTTTT. Full variable domain (outside the CDR3, taken from reference TRBV19 and TRBJ1-4): DGGITQSPKYLFRKEGQNVTLSCEQNLNHDAMYWYRQDPGQGLRLIYYSQIVNDFQKGDIAEGYSVSREKKESFPLTVTSAQKNPTAFYLCASRGTWGDEKLFFGSGTQLSVL.

The chain uses TRBV5-4 and TRBJ1-2, with D maybe TRBD1 (6 bases). Between the trimmed V and J ends, which lost 3 bases and 5 bases, there was a span of 17 bases. Germline loops: CDR1 SGHNT, CDR2 YYREEE (reference sequence). The CDR3 is made up of 15 amino acids. The CDR3 region has the DNA TGTGCCAGCAGCTATAACGCCGGGACAACTTATGGCTACACCTTC. It encodes CASSYNAGTTYGYTF. Full variable domain (missing parts from reference TRBV5-4 and TRBJ1-2): ETGVTQSPTHLIKTRGQQVTLRCSSQSGHNTVSWYQQALGQGPQFIFQYYREEENGRGNFPPRFSGLQFPNYSSELNVNALELDDSALYLCASSYNAGTTYGYTFGSGTRLTVV.

The sample holds a few counts of this clone. The chain recombines TRBV6-2 or TRBV6-3 with TRBJ2-1; D uncertain. In germline, CDR1 is MNHEY, CDR2 SVGEGT. This CDR3 comprises 13 residues. V gave up 2 bases and J gave up 4 bases, with 6 bases separating them. The CDR3 region has the DNA TGTGCCAGCAGTTACACCCGTTACAATGAGCAGTTCTTC. Translating gives CASSYTRYNEQFF.

V gene TRBV7-2 combines with J gene TRBJ1-5, with D uncertain. This CDR3 spans 15 amino acids. The germline V gene encodes CDR1 SGHTA and CDR2 FQGNSA. V lost 5 bases to trimming and J lost 0 bases, with 11 bases between them. The CDR3 region has the DNA TGTGCCAGCAGCGCGGACGCTTATAGCAATCAGCCCCAGCATTTT. Translated: CASSADAYSNQPQHF.

The chain joins TRBV29-1 to TRBJ1-2; TRBD1 aligns across 9 bases. This CDR3 is built from 11 residues. V was clipped by 5 bases and J by 6 bases; unmatched bases: 1. In germline, CDR1 is SQVTM, CDR2 ANQGSEA. The chain's CDR3 is CSVTGGNGYTF. The CDR3 nucleotides are TGCAGCGTTACAGGGGGCAATGGCTACACCTTC.

V and J are TRBV5-1 and TRBJ2-1, with D unclear. The CDR3 has 14 amino acids. Trimming stripped 0 bases from V and 4 bases from J, with 8 bases between. Per the germline V gene, CDR1 is SGHRS and CDR2 is YFSETQ. Written as DNA, the CDR3 is TGCGCCAGCAGCTTGGCAGCTCAGTACAATGAGCAGTTCTTC. Encoded protein: CASSLAAQYNEQFF.

The rearrangement joins TRBV19 to TRBJ2-5; D call uncertain. Trimming stripped 1 base from V and 4 bases from J, with 10 bases between. CDR3 length: 14 residues. The V gene's germline CDR1 is LNHDA and CDR2 SQIVND (reference sequence). Here the CDR3 reads CASSIVGRGETQYF. CDR3 DNA: TGTGCCAGTAGTATAGTTGGCAGAGGAGAGACCCAGTACTTC.

The V and J genes are TRBV25-1 and TRBJ2-1, with 10 nucleotides matching TRBD2. The CDR3 spans 17 residues. The V gene end was trimmed by 5 bases and the J gene end by 4 bases; junction bases not matched to a gene: 11. Per germline, CDR1 MGHDK and CDR2 SYGVNS. In nucleotides, the CDR3 is TGTGCCAGCAGTCAGAGGCTCGGGACTAGCGAGTACAATGAGCAGTTCTTC. Its protein product is CASSQRLGTSEYNEQFF.

CDR3 loop: CASSLVADTQYF. CDR3 sequence (DNA): TGCGCCAGCAGCTTGGTCGCAGATACGCAGTATTTT. The rearrangement uses TRBV5-1 and TRBJ2-3; no definite D call. Germline loops: CDR1 SGHRS, CDR2 YFSETQ. The CDR3 extends over 12 amino acids. V lost 0 bases, J lost 4 bases, and 3 bases lay in between.

This chain joins TRBV6-5 and TRBJ2-2; no firm D call. The CDR3 length is 12 residues. The germline V and J ends were trimmed by 10 bases and 5 bases, with 11 bases remaining between them. In germline, CDR1 is MNHEY, CDR2 SVGAGI. The CDR3 here is CATFRLTGELFF. As DNA, the CDR3 is TGTGCCACCTTCAGGCTTACCGGGGAGCTGTTTTTT.

Concerning this clone: Its ends do not fully match the called genes, so a read error is possible. The gene calls are TRBV27 and TRBJ1-1, with 7 bases lining up with TRBD1. CDR1 and CDR2 from the germline V gene are MNHEY and SMNVEV (reference sequence). CDR3 length: 15 residues. The CDR3 protein is CASTPGGRGNSEAFF. CDR3 coding DNA: TGTGCCAGCACACCCGGTGGCAGGGGGAACTCTGAAGCTTTCTTT.

This chain links TRBV6-6 with TRBJ2-7; 11 bases map to TRBD2. Germline-derived CDR1 and CDR2 are MNHNY and SVGAGI (reference sequence). This CDR3 contains 15 residues. J lost 0 bases, V lost 6 bases, and 4 bases had no gene match. The CDR3 DNA sequence: TGTGCCAGCAGGCCCGGACTAGCGGGCTCCTACGAGCAGTACTTC. Its protein product is CASRPGLAGSYEQYF.

The chain carries TRBV5-6 and TRBJ1-1, with 9 bases matching TRBD1. Per the germline V gene, CDR1 is SGHDT and CDR2 is YYEEEE. The CDR3 is 17 amino acids. V lost 0 bases, J lost 0 bases, and 6 bases stayed unmatched. DNA for the CDR3: TGTGCCAGCAGCTTGGATATTGGGACAGGGCTGAACACTGAAGCTTTCTTT. It translates to CASSLDIGTGLNTEAFF.

The sample holds one count of this clone. One end of the junction is discordant with germline, which a read error may explain. The chain has TRBV2 and TRBJ1-6; no definite D call. CDR3 length equals 13 residues. Germline assignment: CDR1 SNHLY and CDR2 FYNNEI. CDR3 bases: TGTGCCAGCAGTGAAGCGCTTCGTGGGGAAAAGACATTT. Amino acid sequence: CASSEALRGEKTF.

The chain employs TRBV28 and TRBJ1-1, with unresolved D. V lost 8 bases to trimming and J lost 5 bases, with 18 bases between them. CDR1 MDHEN and CDR2 SYDVKM come from the germline V gene. There are 14 residues in the CDR3. The CDR3 sequence is CASGPLRVGTEAFF. CDR3 DNA sequence: TGTGCCAGCGGCCCTCTGAGGGTAGGTACTGAAGCTTTCTTT.

The V gene is TRBV19, the J gene TRBJ1-1; no definite D call. The CDR3 is made up of 14 amino acids. Trimming shortened V by 7 bases and J by 6 bases, and 18 bases separated the two germline ends. The germline CDR1 and CDR2 sequences are LNHDA and SQIVND (reference sequence). CDR3 DNA sequence: TGTGCCAGTAACTACCGGGCCAAAGGGCCTGAAGCTTTCTTT. Translating it yields CASNYRAKGPEAFF.

The chain recombines TRBV18 with TRBJ1-5, with unresolved D. The V end lost 2 bases, the J end lost 3 bases, and 5 bases lay between the germline ends. Germline CDR1 KGHSH, CDR2 LQKENI. The CDR3 has 13 residues. CDR3 in amino acids: CASSPSNNQPQHF. CDR3 nucleotide sequence: TGTGCCAGCTCACCATCGAACAATCAGCCCCAGCATTTT.

V usage is TRBV12-3 or TRBV12-4 and J usage is TRBJ1-1, with D possibly matching TRBD1 (6 bases). The CDR3 has 13 residues. V lost 8 bases and J lost 2, with 12 bases in between. CDR3 loop: CASQRTVNTEAFF. In DNA form, the CDR3 reads TGTGCCAGCCAGCGGACAGTTAACACTGAAGCTTTCTTT.

The chain carries TRBV19 and TRBJ2-3, with TRBD2 matching 13 bases. Germline trimming cut 5 bases from V and 0 bases from J; bases unmatched to any gene: 8. The germline CDR1 and CDR2 sequences are LNHDA and SQIVND (reference sequence). This CDR3 is built from 18 residues. CDR3 protein: CASSSRTSGGASTDTQYF. The CDR3 DNA reads as TGTGCCAGTAGTTCCCGCACTAGCGGGGGGGCTAGCACAGATACGCAGTATTTT.

The genes are TRBV7-9 and TRBJ2-5, with 7 positions matching TRBD2. CDR3 size: 15 residues. Trimming took 5 bases from V and 5 from J; bases not matched to a gene: 11. CDR1 is SEHNR, CDR2 FQNEAQ, per germline (reference sequence). The CDR3 DNA reads TGTGCCAGCAGCCAGCGGGACCTGGGCCACGAGACCCAGTACTTC. Translation gives CASSQRDLGHETQYF.

V gene TRBV19 combines with J gene TRBJ2-7; 7 nucleotides agree with TRBD2. Germline trimming cut 3 bases from V and 3 bases from J; bases unmatched to any gene: 8. The CDR3 extends over 15 amino acids. From germline, CDR1 is LNHDA and CDR2 SQIVND (reference sequence). The CDR3 DNA is TGTGCCAGTAGTATTGAGGAGACTAGCCACTACGAGCAGTACTTC. Amino acid sequence: CASSIEETSHYEQYF.

This chain uses TRBV11-3 with TRBJ2-3; D is undetermined. CDR3 length equals 15 residues. V was cut by 3 bases and J by 0 bases, with 10 bases left in between. CDR1 is SGHNT, CDR2 YENEEA, per germline. This CDR3 reads CASSLFSLSTDTQYF. Here the CDR3 DNA reads TGTGCCAGCAGCTTGTTTTCCCTCAGCACAGATACGCAGTATTTT.